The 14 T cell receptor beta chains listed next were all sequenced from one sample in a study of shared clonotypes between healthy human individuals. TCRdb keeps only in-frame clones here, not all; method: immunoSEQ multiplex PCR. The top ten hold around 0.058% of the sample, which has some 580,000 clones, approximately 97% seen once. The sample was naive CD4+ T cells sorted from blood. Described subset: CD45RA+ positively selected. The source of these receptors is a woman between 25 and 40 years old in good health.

CDR3 nucleotide sequence: TGTGCCAGCAGTGAACCTACGGGGGGCAGGGTCGGAACTAATGAAAAACTGTTTTTT. This sequence encodes CASSEPTGGRVGTNEKLFF. The chain is built from TRBV6-1 and TRBJ1-4, with D perhaps TRBD1 (6 bases). Germline V gene data show CDR1 as MNHNS and CDR2 as SASEGT. The length of the CDR3 is 19 residues. V shed 2 bases and J shed 1 base, with 20 bases lying between them.

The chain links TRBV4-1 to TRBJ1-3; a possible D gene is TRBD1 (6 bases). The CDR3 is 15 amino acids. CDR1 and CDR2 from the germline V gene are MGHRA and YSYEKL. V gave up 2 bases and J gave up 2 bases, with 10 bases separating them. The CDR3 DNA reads TGCGCCAGCAGCCAACCAACAGGGCCTGGAAACACCATATATTTT. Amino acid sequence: CASSQPTGPGNTIYF.

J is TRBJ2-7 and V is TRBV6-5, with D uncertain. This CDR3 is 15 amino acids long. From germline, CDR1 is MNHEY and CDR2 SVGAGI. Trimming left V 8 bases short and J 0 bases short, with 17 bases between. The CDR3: CASRSPGRTSYEQYF. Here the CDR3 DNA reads TGTGCCAGCCGTAGTCCCGGGCGGACCTCCTACGAGCAGTACTTC.

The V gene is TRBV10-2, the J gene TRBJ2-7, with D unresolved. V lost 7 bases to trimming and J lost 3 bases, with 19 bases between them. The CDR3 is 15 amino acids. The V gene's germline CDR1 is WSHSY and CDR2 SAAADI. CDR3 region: CASKGPQNNRYEQYF. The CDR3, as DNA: TGCGCCAGCAAAGGGCCACAGAATAACCGCTACGAGCAGTACTTC.

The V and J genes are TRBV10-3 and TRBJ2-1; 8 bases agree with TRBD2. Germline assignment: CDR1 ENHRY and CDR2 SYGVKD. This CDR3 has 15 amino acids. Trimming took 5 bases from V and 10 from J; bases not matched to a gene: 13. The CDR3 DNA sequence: TGTGCCATCAGTCCTTCCGGGACTAGTATCAGGGAGCAGTTCTTC. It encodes CAISPSGTSIREQFF.

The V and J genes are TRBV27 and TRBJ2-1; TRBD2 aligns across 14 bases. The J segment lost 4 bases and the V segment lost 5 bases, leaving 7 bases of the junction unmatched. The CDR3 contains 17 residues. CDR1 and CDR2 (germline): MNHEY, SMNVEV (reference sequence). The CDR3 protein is CASSQRLAGGKYNEQFF. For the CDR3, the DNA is TGTGCCAGCAGTCAAAGACTAGCGGGGGGGAAATACAATGAGCAGTTCTTC.

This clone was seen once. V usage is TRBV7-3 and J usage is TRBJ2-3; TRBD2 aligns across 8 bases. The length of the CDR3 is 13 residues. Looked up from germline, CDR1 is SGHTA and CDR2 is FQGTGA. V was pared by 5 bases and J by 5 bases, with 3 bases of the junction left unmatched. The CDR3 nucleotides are TGTGCCAGCAGCCCCGGGGGGGGAGATACGCAGTATTTT. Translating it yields CASSPGGGDTQYF.

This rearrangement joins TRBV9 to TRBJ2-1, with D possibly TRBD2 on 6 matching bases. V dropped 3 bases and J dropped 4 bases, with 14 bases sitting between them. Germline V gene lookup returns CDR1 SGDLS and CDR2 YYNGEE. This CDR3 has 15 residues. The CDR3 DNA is TGTGCCAGCAGCGAGGGGAGGAGGAAATACAATGAGCAGTTCTTC. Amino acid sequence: CASSEGRRKYNEQFF. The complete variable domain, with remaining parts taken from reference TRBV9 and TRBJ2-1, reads DSGVTQTPKHLITATGQRVTLRCSPRSGDLSVYWYQQSLDQGLQFLIQYYNGEERAKGNILERFSAQQFPDLHSELNLSSLELGDSALYFCASSEGRRKYNEQFFGPGTRLTVL.

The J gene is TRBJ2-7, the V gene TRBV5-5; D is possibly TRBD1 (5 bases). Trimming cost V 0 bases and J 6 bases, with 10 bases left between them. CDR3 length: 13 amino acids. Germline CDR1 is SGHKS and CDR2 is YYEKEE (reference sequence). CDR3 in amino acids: CASSLVQGSEQYF. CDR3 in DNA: TGTGCCAGCAGCTTGGTTCAGGGAAGCGAGCAGTACTTC.

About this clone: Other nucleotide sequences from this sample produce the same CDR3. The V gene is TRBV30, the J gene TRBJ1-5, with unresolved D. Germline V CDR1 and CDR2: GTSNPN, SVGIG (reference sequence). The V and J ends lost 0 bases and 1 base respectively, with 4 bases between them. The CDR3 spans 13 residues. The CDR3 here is CAWSVQSNQPQHF. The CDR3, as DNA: TGTGCCTGGAGTGTACAGAGCAATCAGCCCCAGCATTTT.

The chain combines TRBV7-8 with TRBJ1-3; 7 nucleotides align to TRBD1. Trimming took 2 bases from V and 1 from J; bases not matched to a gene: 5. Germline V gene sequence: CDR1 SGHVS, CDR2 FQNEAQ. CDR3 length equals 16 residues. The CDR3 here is CASSLRQGSSGNTIYF. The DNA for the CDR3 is TGTGCCAGCAGCTTAAGACAGGGTTCGTCTGGAAACACCATATATTTT.

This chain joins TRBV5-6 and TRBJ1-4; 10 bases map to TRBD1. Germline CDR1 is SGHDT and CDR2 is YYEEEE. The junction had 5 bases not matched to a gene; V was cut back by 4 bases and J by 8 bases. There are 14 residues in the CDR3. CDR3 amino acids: CASSRQGAGEKLFF. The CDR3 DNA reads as TGTGCCAGCAGCCGACAGGGGGCGGGGGAAAAACTGTTTTTT.

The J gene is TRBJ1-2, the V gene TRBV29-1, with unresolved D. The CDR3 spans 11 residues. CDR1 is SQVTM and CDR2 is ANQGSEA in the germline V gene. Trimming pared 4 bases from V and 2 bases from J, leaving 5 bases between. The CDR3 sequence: CSVVKNYGYTF. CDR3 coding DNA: TGCAGCGTTGTCAAGAACTATGGCTACACCTTC.

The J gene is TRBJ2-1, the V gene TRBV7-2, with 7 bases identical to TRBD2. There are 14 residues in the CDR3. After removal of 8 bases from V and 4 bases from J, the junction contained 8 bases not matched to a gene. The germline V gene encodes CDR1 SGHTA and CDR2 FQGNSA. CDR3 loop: CASARLADYNEQFF. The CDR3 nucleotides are TGTGCCAGCGCTAGGCTAGCGGATTACAATGAGCAGTTCTTC.